The clone carrying this T cell receptor (beta chain) was seen more than once but under ten times. What it recognizes is unknown. The germline CDR1 and CDR2 sequences are SGHTA and FQGTGA. This CDR3 is built from 16 residues. V lost 5 bases and J 0 bases, leaving 11 bases between the germline ends. This table comes from immunoSEQ multiplex PCR, and its TCRdb copy is limited to in-frame clones, with some not included. The sample contains under 5,500 clones, 60% to 65% of which appear only once. The source of the sample is a study of CD4+ T cells in melanoma. General study points: Diverse differentiation states were reported for melanoma neoantigen-specific CD4+ T cells.

Sequencing was done on a sample of cells from a culture (not recorded whether cultured in vitro). The TCR sequence derives from a human donor with melanoma. The chain recombines TRBV7-3 with TRBJ2-6, with unresolved D. This CDR3 reads CASSPPAASGANVLTF. DNA for the CDR3: TGTGCCAGCAGCCCCCCAGCTGCCTCTGGGGCCAACGTCCTGACTTTC.